A selection of T cell receptor beta chains follows, all from one sample in a study of cytomegalovirus exposure and HLA in healthy donors. Only in-frame clones appear in the TCRdb table, and some are missing; sequencing was by immunoSEQ multiplex PCR. Of about 92,000 clones listed, roughly 80% are singletons. Sequencing was done on a sample of PBMCs. These receptors came from a girl aged 2 to 9 in good health and CMV-seropositive. Each CDR3 is given with its conserved first and last residue. D genes are given only for firm matches. The listing skips clone size in some rows; elsewhere it reads once, few, many or a size class.

>TRBV4-2|TRBJ2-1|-|TRBD1
CASSQGDRNEQFF
TGTGCCAGCAGCCAAGGGGACAGGAATGAGCAGTTCTTC
>TRBV29-1|TRBJ2-7|few|TRBD1
CSVAYRGRKADEQYF
TGCAGCGTCGCCTACAGGGGGCGTAAGGCTGACGAGCAGTACTTC
>TRBV2|TRBJ1-1|-|-
CASSLTRDTEAFF
TGTGCCAGCAGCCTAACCAGGGACACTGAAGCTTTCTTT
>TRBV6-6|TRBJ1-4|few|-
CASSEDSKREKLFF
TGTGCCAGCAGCGAAGACTCGAAAAGGGAAAAACTGTTTTTT
>TRBV2|TRBJ1-2|few|-
CASPSGLSNYGYTF
TGTGCCAGCCCCTCGGGACTATCTAACTATGGCTACACCTTC
>TRBV28|TRBJ1-1|-|TRBD1
CASSFAGTVNTEAFF
TGTGCCAGCAGTTTCGCCGGGACAGTGAACACTGAAGCTTTCTTT
>TRBV4-2|TRBJ2-5|-|-
CASSQDSGRQETQYF
TGTGCCAGCAGCCAAGATTCGGGGAGACAAGAGACCCAGTACTTC
>TRBV25-1|TRBJ2-5|-|TRBD2
CASREAGREGTQYF
TGTGCCAGCAGGGAGGCCGGAAGGGAGGGGACCCAGTACTTC
>TRBV6-1|TRBJ1-4|few|-
CAGRRGDEKLFF
TGTGCCGGCCGCAGGGGAGATGAAAAACTGTTTTTT
>TRBV28|TRBJ1-1|-|TRBD1
CASVPRDRGLTEAFF
TGTGCCAGTGTACCGAGGGACAGGGGACTTACTGAAGCTTTCTTT
>TRBV29-1|TRBJ2-7|-|TRBD2
CSVAVLAETYEQYF
TGCAGCGTTGCTGTTCTAGCGGAAACCTACGAGCAGTACTTC
>TRBV27|TRBJ2-7|-|-
CASRVTSGYYEQYF
TGTGCCAGCCGAGTTACGAGCGGATACTACGAGCAGTACTTC
>TRBV19|TRBJ1-1|-|-
CASSHRGPVNTEAFF
TGTGCCAGTAGCCACCGGGGTCCAGTGAACACTGAAGCTTTCTTT
>TRBV29-1|TRBJ1-3|-|-
CSVSVLSGNTIYF
TGCAGCGTCTCTGTCCTCTCTGGAAACACCATATATTTT
>TRBV27|TRBJ1-5|once|TRBD1
CASSPRQGHQPQHF
TGTGCCAGCAGTCCCCGACAGGGACATCAGCCCCAGCATTTT
>TRBV2|TRBJ2-5|-|-
CASSLDGRGETQYF
TGTGCCAGCTCCTTAGATGGCAGGGGTGAGACCCAGTACTTC
>TRBV11-2|TRBJ1-1|-|-
CASSLGGAAFF
TGTGCCAGCAGCTTGGGGGGGGCGGCTTTCTTT
>TRBV18|TRBJ2-1|-|-
CASSPRNNEQFF
TGTGCCAGCTCACCTAGAAACAATGAGCAGTTCTTC
>TRBV5-1|TRBJ2-5|-|TRBD2
CASSFFSGTIQETQYF
TGCGCCAGCAGCTTTTTTAGTGGGACTATACAAGAGACCCAGTACTTC
>TRBV6-5|TRBJ1-3|few|-
CASRAGYGNTIYF
TGTGCCAGCAGAGCAGGGTATGGAAACACCATATATTTT
>TRBV28|TRBJ1-3|-|-
CASSLSQLGDTIYF
TGTGCCAGCAGTTTATCCCAGTTGGGAGACACCATATATTTT
>TRBV5-4|TRBJ1-1|-|TRBD1
CASSTQGYRTEAFF
TGTGCCAGCAGCACACAGGGGTACAGAACTGAAGCTTTCTTT
>TRBV2|TRBJ1-5|-|-
CASRASLANQPQHF
TGTGCCAGCAGGGCTAGCCTGGCCAATCAGCCCCAGCATTTT
>TRBV19|TRBJ1-5|once|TRBD1
CASSRPRDREGIGNQPQHF
TGTGCCAGTAGTCGACCCCGGGACAGGGAGGGTATAGGCAATCAGCCCCAGCATTTT
>TRBV9|TRBJ1-1|-|TRBD1
CASSVDRGNTEAFF
TGTGCCAGCAGCGTAGACAGGGGGAACACTGAAGCTTTCTTT
>TRBV2|TRBJ2-1|-|TRBD2
CASSVTSGSGNEQFF
TGTGCCAGCAGTGTCACTAGCGGGAGTGGGAATGAGCAGTTCTTC
>TRBV10-3|TRBJ1-1|-|-
CAISDINTEAFF
TGTGCCATCAGTGATATAAACACTGAAGCTTTCTTT
>TRBV4-2|TRBJ2-7|once|-
CASSQERRGEQYF
TGTGCCAGCAGCCAAGAAAGACGGGGGGAGCAGTACTTC
>TRBV6-6|TRBJ1-1|-|TRBD1
CASSYTGTGMNTEAFF
TGTGCCAGCAGTTACACGGGGACAGGGATGAACACTGAAGCTTTCTTT
>TRBV30|TRBJ2-7|-|TRBD1
CAWRISGQGSYEQYF
TGTGCCTGGAGGATTTCAGGACAGGGCTCCTACGAGCAGTACTTC
>TRBV28|TRBJ2-7|-|-
CASSYNYEQYF
TGTGCCAGCAGTTATAACTACGAGCAGTACTTC
>TRBV6-5|TRBJ1-2|-|-
CASSQDRSYGYTF
TGTGCCAGCAGCCAGGACAGAAGTTATGGCTACACCTTC
>TRBV25-1|TRBJ2-7|-|-
CATSGQGGKEQYF
TGTGCCACCTCGGGGCAGGGGGGAAAAGAGCAGTACTTC
>TRBV5-6|TRBJ1-2|-|-
CASSPGTPDDGYTF
TGTGCCAGCAGCCCCGGGACACCGGACGATGGCTACACCTTC
>TRBV5-6|TRBJ2-5|-|-
CASSWGGRISDQETQYF
TGTGCCAGCAGCTGGGGGGGCAGGATATCGGACCAAGAGACCCAGTACTTC
>TRBV27|TRBJ1-5|-|TRBD1
CASSPIQGDTSNQPQHF
TGTGCCAGCAGTCCGATTCAGGGGGACACCTCCAATCAGCCCCAGCATTTT
>TRBV28|TRBJ2-7|-|TRBD1
CASSLGSGGDYEQYF
TGTGCCAGCAGTTTAGGTTCAGGGGGAGACTACGAGCAGTACTTC
>TRBV4-1|TRBJ2-7|-|-
CASSQIEGYEQYF
TGCGCCAGCAGCCAGATTGAGGGCTACGAGCAGTACTTC
>TRBV29-1|TRBJ2-5|-|TRBD1
CSVDRGSLVETQYF
TGCAGCGTTGACAGGGGGAGTCTGGTTGAGACCCAGTACTTC
>TRBV27|TRBJ2-7|-|TRBD2
CASSRAKSGTGQYF
TGTGCCAGCAGCAGGGCCAAAAGCGGGACGGGCCAGTACTTC
>TRBV28|TRBJ2-7|-|-
CASTNSYEQYF
TGTGCCAGCACCAACAGCTACGAGCAGTACTTC
>TRBV19|TRBJ2-3|-|-
CASSMDSDSTDTQYF
TGTGCCAGTAGTATGGACAGCGACAGCACAGATACGCAGTATTTT
>TRBV27|TRBJ2-1|-|-
CASSLALSSYNEQFF
TGTGCCAGCAGTTTAGCGCTTAGCTCCTACAATGAGCAGTTCTTC
>TRBV10-2|TRBJ2-3|-|TRBD1
CASSDEAGGGTQYF
TGCGCCAGCAGTGATGAGGCAGGGGGCGGTACGCAGTATTTT
>TRBV5-8|TRBJ2-7|-|TRBD1
CASSSPGSGQGAFLKYEQYF
TGTGCCAGCAGCTCGCCCGGATCGGGACAGGGGGCTTTTTTGAAATACGAGCAGTACTTC
>TRBV9|TRBJ2-7|once|-
CASSVDGAYEQYF
TGTGCCAGCAGCGTAGATGGGGCTTACGAGCAGTACTTC
>TRBV7-9|TRBJ2-5|-|-
CASSPFGRGNSEYQETQYF
TGTGCCAGCAGCCCCTTCGGTAGGGGGAATTCCGAGTATCAAGAGACCCAGTACTTC
>TRBV10-3|TRBJ2-7|-|-
CAISDQRESYEQYF
TGTGCCATCAGTGACCAAAGGGAGTCCTACGAGCAGTACTTC
>TRBV5-1|TRBJ2-1|-|TRBD2
CASSFLAGGSEQFF
TGCGCCAGCAGCTTTCTGGCGGGAGGGAGTGAGCAGTTCTTC
>TRBV29-1|TRBJ2-7|-|TRBD1
CSVEGQGGPYEQYF
TGCAGCGTTGAAGGACAGGGGGGACCCTACGAGCAGTACTTC
>TRBV29-1|TRBJ2-3|-|TRBD2
CSGGTSGTYTQYF
TGCAGCGGAGGGACTAGCGGGACATATACGCAGTATTTT